The 13 T cell receptor beta chains listed next were all sequenced from one sample in a study of T cell repertoires in cytomegalovirus infection (dated by TCRdb to between 2019 and 2020). The sample's treatment or condition label, decoded: in vitro stimulation with specific CMV peptide epitopes to enrich CMV-specific T cells. Their recognized antigens are unknown. Sequencing was performed on an Illumina HiSeq 1500. Starting from the raw public reads, TCRdb applied fastp trimming at Q25, assembled clones with MiXCR and retained in-frame beta chains. For every CDR3 protein sequence, its rows merge into one entry that carries the most common genes and DNA. Recorded for this sample are around 500,000 distinct CDR3 sequences; about 44% of them occurred a single time. Around two fifths of the sample goes to the ten largest clones. The sample was cultured PBMCs, taken from culture after CMV antigen stimulation. Source of these receptors: a human donor in good health (CMV status not recorded). Some clones in this sample may be carry-over from other donors' samples.

The genes are TRBV12-3 or TRBV12-4 and TRBJ2-2; no clear D gene. V lost 6 bases to trimming and J lost 7 bases, with 15 bases between them. This CDR3 spans 14 amino acids. The chain's CDR3 is CASRSVARSGELFF. CDR3 bases: TGTGCCAGCAGATCTGTAGCCCGAAGCGGGGAGCTGTTTTTT.

This clonotype showed up just a few times. CDR3 nucleotides: TGCGCCAGCAGCCACGGACAGGGTCGAGAGACCCAGTACTTC. Encoded protein: CASSHGQGRETQYF. J is TRBJ2-5 and V is TRBV5-1; 8 bases align to TRBD1. The junction had 6 bases not matched to a gene; V was cut back by 4 bases and J by 4 bases. This CDR3 has 14 amino acids. Germline CDR1 and CDR2: SGHRS and YFSETQ.

A few counts support this clonotype. V gene TRBV18 combines with J gene TRBJ1-5, with D unclear. V lost 3 bases, J lost 8 bases, and 14 bases lay in between. The CDR3 loop spans 14 amino acids. Germline lookup yields CDR1 KGHSH and CDR2 LQKENI. CDR3 sequence reads: CASSPTPEREPQHF. In DNA, the CDR3 is TGTGCCAGCTCACCGACGCCAGAGAGAGAGCCCCAGCATTTT.

The chain links TRBV10-3 to TRBJ2-2, with D possibly being TRBD2 (6 bases). Trimming pared 7 bases from V and 5 bases from J, leaving 14 bases between. This CDR3 has 14 residues. Germline V gene lookup returns CDR1 ENHRY and CDR2 SYGVKD. The CDR3 DNA reads TGTGCCATCACGGCTAGCGTCTATACCGGGGAGCTGTTTTTT. This codes for CAITASVYTGELFF.

This clonotype has just a few counts. The chain has TRBV28 and TRBJ2-7, with D tentatively TRBD2 (5 bases). The CDR3 is made up of 13 amino acids. CDR1 is MDHEN, CDR2 SYDVKM, per germline. V gave up 6 bases and J gave up 2 bases, with 11 bases separating them. The CDR3 DNA follows: TGTGCCAGCAGGCTCTCCGGGGCCTACGAGCAGTACTTC. This sequence encodes CASRLSGAYEQYF.

The rearrangement links TRBV9 to TRBJ2-1; tentatively, D is TRBD2 (5 bases). The CDR3 has 16 amino acids. The germline V and J ends were trimmed by 1 base and 2 bases, with 13 bases remaining between them. Germline V gene data show CDR1 as SGDLS and CDR2 as YYNGEE. The CDR3 nucleotides read TGTGCCAGCAGCGTAAGGTCTAGCCGGGCCTACAATGAGCAGTTCTTC. Amino acid sequence: CASSVRSSRAYNEQFF.

The chain combines TRBV7-9 with TRBJ2-7; weak D call: TRBD1 (6 bases). The CDR3 contains 14 residues. V lost 5 bases and J 0 bases, leaving 11 bases between the germline ends. CDR1 is SEHNR and CDR2 is FQNEAQ in the germline V gene (reference sequence). This chain's CDR3 is CASSDTDSSYEQYF. In DNA form, the CDR3 reads TGTGCCAGCAGCGACACGGACAGCTCCTACGAGCAGTACTTC.

V is TRBV18 and J is TRBJ2-7, with D unclear. CDR3 size: 13 residues. V lost 3 bases, J lost 2 bases, and 8 bases lay in between. Germline V gives CDR1 KGHSH, CDR2 LQKENI. CDR3 amino acids: CASSPSDTYEQYF. The CDR3 DNA sequence: TGTGCCAGCTCACCTAGTGATACCTACGAGCAGTACTTC. Full variable domain (outside the CDR3, taken from reference TRBV18 and TRBJ2-7): NAGVMQNPRHLVRRRGQEARLRCSPMKGHSHVYWYRQLPEEGLKFMVYLQKENIIDESGMPKERFSAEFPKEGPSILRIQQVVRGDSAAYFCASSPSDTYEQYFGPGTRLTVT.

This clonotype was recorded a few times. The rearrangement joins TRBV4-3 to TRBJ2-7, with a weak D call TRBD1 (5 bases). V lost 1 base and J 3 bases, leaving 13 bases between the germline ends. Germline V gives CDR1 LGHNA, CDR2 YSLEER. This CDR3 region has 15 residues. CDR3: CASSQGQGSGYEQYF. CDR3 DNA sequence: TGCGCCAGCAGCCAAGGTCAGGGAAGTGGCTACGAGCAGTACTTC.

V usage is TRBV4-3 and J usage is TRBJ2-5, with 7 bases lining up with TRBD2. The CDR3 consists of 17 residues. CDR1 LGHNA and CDR2 YSLEER come from the germline V gene. J lost 3 bases, V lost 1 base, and 11 bases had no gene match. CDR3: CASSQAWGGVQKETQYF. CDR3 nucleotides: TGCGCCAGCAGCCAAGCTTGGGGGGGGGTCCAAAAAGAGACCCAGTACTTC.

The gene calls are TRBV5-5 and TRBJ2-3, with D possibly TRBD1 on 7 matching bases. Trimming took off 4 bases at V and 3 bases at J, with 18 bases between the two ends. The CDR3 consists of 16 residues. CDR1 is SGHKS, CDR2 YYEKEE, per germline (reference sequence). CDR3: CASSRGGGPQTDTQYF. In DNA form, the CDR3 reads TGTGCCAGCAGCCGAGGAGGGGGCCCTCAAACAGATACGCAGTATTTT.

In nucleotides, the CDR3 is TGTGCCAGCAGGCTCGGGACTAGGTTTACCGGGGAGCTGTTTTTT. Protein: CASRLGTRFTGELFF. This sequence joins TRBV7-2 and TRBJ2-2, with 8 nucleotides matching TRBD2. This CDR3 has 15 amino acids. Germline V lookup: CDR1 SGHTA, CDR2 FQGNSA. V shed 6 bases and J 5 bases; nucleotides not matched to a gene: 8.

This rearrangement joins TRBV6-5 to TRBJ2-1; 10 bases fit TRBD2. The V gene end was trimmed by 6 bases and the J gene end by 4 bases; junction bases not matched to a gene: 6. The V gene's germline CDR1 is MNHEY and CDR2 SVGAGI. CDR3 size: 15 residues. Here the CDR3 reads CASRQLAGTYNEQFF. The CDR3 DNA reads TGTGCCAGCAGGCAACTAGCGGGAACTTACAATGAGCAGTTCTTC.